The rows below give T cell receptor beta chains drawn from one sample of a study of T cell responses to AZD1222 COVID-19 vaccine. Using immunoSEQ multiplex PCR, the repertoire was profiled, and TCRdb retains in-frame clones only, with some absent. This sample has some 200,000 clones, with roughly 94% found just once. The source was peripheral blood, collected 28 days after the second dose of the MenACWY control vaccine. The receptors stem from an adult who received the MenACWY meningococcal vaccine as a control. CDR3s include the opening cysteine and the closing phenylalanine or tryptophan. A D gene is named only where the DNA matches it firmly. Clone size is stated in some rows and not others, as once, few, many or a class when expanded.

DNA: TGTGCCAGCAGCAATTACAGGGAATCCCTCCACTTT
CDR3: CASSNYRESLHF
V: TRBV7-9
D: -
J: TRBJ1-6
size: once

DNA: TGTGCCAGCATTTCCGGGGGGGGGACCAATGAGCAGTTCTTC
CDR3: CASISGGGTNEQFF
V: TRBV25-1
D: TRBD2
J: TRBJ2-1
size: -

DNA: TGTGCCAGCAGCGAACAGGGGGGCACTGAAGCTTTCTTT
CDR3: CASSEQGGTEAFF
V: TRBV5-5
D: TRBD1
J: TRBJ1-1
size: -

DNA: TGTGCCAGCAGCTTACGGGGGGTAGACTTGGGCGAGCAGTACTTC
CDR3: CASSLRGVDLGEQYF
V: TRBV5-6
D: TRBD2
J: TRBJ2-7
size: -

DNA: TGTGCCAGCATCAATAGGGGTAGCAATCAGCCCCAGCATTTT
CDR3: CASINRGSNQPQHF
V: TRBV6-5
D: -
J: TRBJ1-5
size: -

DNA: TGTGCCAGCAGCTTGGCGGGTTTGACCTACGAGCAGTACTTC
CDR3: CASSLAGLTYEQYF
V: TRBV7-2
D: -
J: TRBJ2-7
size: -

DNA: TGCGCCAGCAGCCAAGAGATCTTAAGCAATCAGCCCCAGCATTTT
CDR3: CASSQEILSNQPQHF
V: TRBV4-3
D: -
J: TRBJ1-5
size: -

DNA: TGTGCCAGCAGCGTGGGACAGGGGAGCGCCGGGGAGCTGTTTTTT
CDR3: CASSVGQGSAGELFF
V: TRBV9
D: TRBD1
J: TRBJ2-2
size: -

DNA: TGTGCCAGCAGTGACACGGACGGGCAGCCCCAGCATTTT
CDR3: CASSDTDGQPQHF
V: TRBV6-4
D: -
J: TRBJ1-5
size: -

DNA: TGTGCCAGCAGTTTATGGGGGTCAGATCAGAACACTGAAGCTTTCTTT
CDR3: CASSLWGSDQNTEAFF
V: TRBV28
D: -
J: TRBJ1-1
size: -

DNA: TGTGCCAGCAGCTTGGAGCAGGGGCCCTACGAGCAGTACTTC
CDR3: CASSLEQGPYEQYF
V: TRBV5-4
D: -
J: TRBJ2-7
size: -

DNA: TGTGCCAGCTCACCACCGGGGGGCCCTACCTACGAGCAGTACTTC
CDR3: CASSPPGGPTYEQYF
V: TRBV18
D: -
J: TRBJ2-7
size: -

DNA: TGTGCCAGCAGCAACAGGGTTGACACTGAAGCTTTCTTT
CDR3: CASSNRVDTEAFF
V: TRBV7-8
D: -
J: TRBJ1-1
size: -

DNA: TGTGCCAGCAGCCCTCAGACTAGCGGGGGGACCGGGGAGCTGTTTTTT
CDR3: CASSPQTSGGTGELFF
V: TRBV9
D: TRBD2
J: TRBJ2-2
size: -

DNA: TGTGCCAGCAGTTCCGGAGGTACAGGGGCCAACGAGCAGTACTTC
CDR3: CASSSGGTGANEQYF
V: TRBV28
D: TRBD1
J: TRBJ2-7
size: -

DNA: TGTGCCAGCAGTTTATCGGGCCCCGGGGACGAGCAGTACTTC
CDR3: CASSLSGPGDEQYF
V: TRBV27
D: -
J: TRBJ2-7
size: -

DNA: TGTGCCAGCTCTCCAGACGGCTCTGGGGCCAACGTCCTGACTTTC
CDR3: CASSPDGSGANVLTF
V: TRBV18
D: -
J: TRBJ2-6
size: -

DNA: TGTGCCAGCAGTTCCCAGAAGGCGGACACTGAAGCTTTCTTT
CDR3: CASSSQKADTEAFF
V: TRBV6-5
D: -
J: TRBJ1-1
size: -

DNA: TGTGCCAGCAGCGCCGGGTCTCTTAATGAAAAACTGTTTTTT
CDR3: CASSAGSLNEKLFF
V: TRBV7-2
D: -
J: TRBJ1-4
size: -

DNA: TGTGCCAGCAGTGACTCTGCCAACTCGAACACTGAAGCTTTCTTT
CDR3: CASSDSANSNTEAFF
V: TRBV6-4
D: -
J: TRBJ1-1
size: once

DNA: TGTGCCAGCAGCGCCGAAACCGACGGCAATCAGCCCCAGCATTTT
CDR3: CASSAETDGNQPQHF
V: TRBV9
D: -
J: TRBJ1-5
size: once

DNA: TGTGCCAGCAGCTTTCCCCGAGGGGGGAGTTTGTACACTGAAGCTTTCTTT
CDR3: CASSFPRGGSLYTEAFF
V: TRBV7-2
D: -
J: TRBJ1-1
size: -

DNA: TGTGCCAGCAGACCCACGGACAGGGGAAATTCACCCCTCCACTTT
CDR3: CASRPTDRGNSPLHF
V: TRBV28
D: TRBD1
J: TRBJ1-6
size: -

DNA: TGTGCCAGCAGCCAACAGGGGAACTATGGCTACACCTTC
CDR3: CASSQQGNYGYTF
V: TRBV7-9
D: TRBD1
J: TRBJ1-2
size: -

DNA: TGTGCCAGCTCACCTGGGACGGCTAACACCGGGGAGCTGTTTTTT
CDR3: CASSPGTANTGELFF
V: TRBV18
D: -
J: TRBJ2-2
size: once

DNA: TGTGCCAGCAGCTTAATCTCAGGGGGTACCATGAACACTGAAGCTTTCTTT
CDR3: CASSLISGGTMNTEAFF
V: TRBV11-2
D: TRBD1
J: TRBJ1-1
size: once

DNA: TGTGCCAGCAGTTTAATGATAGCGGGAGTCCCCGACGAGCAGTACTTC
CDR3: CASSLMIAGVPDEQYF
V: TRBV27
D: TRBD2
J: TRBJ2-7
size: -

DNA: TGTGCCAGCAGTTTACCCCTCGGGGCCGGGGAGCTGTTTTTT
CDR3: CASSLPLGAGELFF
V: TRBV28
D: -
J: TRBJ2-2
size: -

DNA: TGTGCCATCAGACCGGAGGAGGGCCACGAGCAGTACTTC
CDR3: CAIRPEEGHEQYF
V: TRBV10-3
D: -
J: TRBJ2-7
size: -

DNA: TGTGCCAGTAGTGTACCGGACCGCTCATGGGAAAAACTGTTTTTT
CDR3: CASSVPDRSWEKLFF
V: TRBV19
D: -
J: TRBJ1-4
size: few

DNA: TGTGCCAGCAGCCCGATCGACAGGGGGGTGAACACTGAAGCTTTCTTT
CDR3: CASSPIDRGVNTEAFF
V: TRBV7-3
D: TRBD1
J: TRBJ1-1
size: -

DNA: TGTGCCAGCAGTCCCTTAGGACAGGCCCGCAATCAGCCCCAGCATTTT
CDR3: CASSPLGQARNQPQHF
V: TRBV6-2/TRBV6-3
D: TRBD1
J: TRBJ1-5
size: -